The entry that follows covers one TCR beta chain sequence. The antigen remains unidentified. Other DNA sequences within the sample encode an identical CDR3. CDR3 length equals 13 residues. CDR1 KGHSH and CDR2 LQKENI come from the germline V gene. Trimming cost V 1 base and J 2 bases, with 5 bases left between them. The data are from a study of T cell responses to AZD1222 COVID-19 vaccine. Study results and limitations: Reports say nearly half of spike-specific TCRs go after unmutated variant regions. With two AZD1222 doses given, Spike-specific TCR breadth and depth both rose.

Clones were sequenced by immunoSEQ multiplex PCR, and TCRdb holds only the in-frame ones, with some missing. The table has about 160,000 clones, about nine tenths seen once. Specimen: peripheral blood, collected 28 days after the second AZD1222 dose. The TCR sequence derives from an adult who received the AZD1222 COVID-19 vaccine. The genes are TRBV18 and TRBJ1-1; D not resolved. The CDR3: CASSPQGNTEAFF. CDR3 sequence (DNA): TGTGCCAGCTCACCACAAGGTAACACTGAAGCTTTCTTT.